The source of this T cell receptor beta chain is a study of regulatory T cells in long-lasting Graves disease. The V segment lost 2 bases and the J segment 1 base; nucleotides outside the gene matches: 19. The CDR3 runs to 21 residues. This clonotype was observed at least ten times. Its specificity is unknown. Regarding time point: newly diagnosed GD, antithyroid drugs for less than 3 months. RNA extracted from PBMCs served as the sequencing template. Whole-study findings and limits: Relative to newly diagnosed Graves' patients, persistent ones had lower TCR diversity. Gene preferences differed: TRBV28, TRBJ1-2, TRBJ2-5 in persistent cases. Not thyroid tissue but only peripheral blood was studied.

Construction of TCR beta libraries relied on iRepertoire HTBI primers and on Arm-PCR targeting CDR3 regions. MiXCR, applied by TCRdb to the multiplex PCR reads, yields one record per CDR3 protein. The data contain roughly 500,000 distinct CDR3 sequences, about 12% of them seen just once; the ten biggest clones take up about 8.3%. These data also formed part of another study, on T cells in Graves' hyperthyroidism and ophthalmopathy. That source reports: Through a model of 13 V-J features, ophthalmopathy was separated from stable hyperthyroidism.

The source material was peripheral blood mononuclear cells (PBMCs), sampled at new diagnosis, from a patient treated with antithyroid drugs. This chain joins TRBV12-3 or TRBV12-4 and TRBJ2-4; TRBD1 matches 8 bases. The sequence came from a woman in her twenties or thirties with Graves disease. CDR3 bases: TGTGCCAGCAGTTTAAGGGCCCGGACAGGGCTTTATCCGGTGGCCAAAAACATTCAGTACTTC. As protein: CASSLRARTGLYPVAKNIQYF.